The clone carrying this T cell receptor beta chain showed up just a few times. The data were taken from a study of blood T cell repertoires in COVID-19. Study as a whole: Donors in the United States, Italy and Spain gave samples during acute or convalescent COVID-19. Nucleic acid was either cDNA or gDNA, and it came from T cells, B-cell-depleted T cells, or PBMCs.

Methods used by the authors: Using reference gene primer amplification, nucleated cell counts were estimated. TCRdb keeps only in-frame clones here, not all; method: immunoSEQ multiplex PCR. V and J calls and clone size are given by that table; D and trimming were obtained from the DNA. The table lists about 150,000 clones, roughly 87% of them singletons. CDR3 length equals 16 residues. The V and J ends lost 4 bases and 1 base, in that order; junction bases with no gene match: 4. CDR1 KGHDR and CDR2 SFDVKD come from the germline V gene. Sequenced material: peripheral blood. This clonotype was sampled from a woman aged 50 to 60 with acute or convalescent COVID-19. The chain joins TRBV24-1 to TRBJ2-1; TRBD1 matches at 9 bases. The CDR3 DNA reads TGTGCCACCAGTGACAGACAGGGGGGATCCTACAATGAGCAGTTCTTC. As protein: CATSDRQGGSYNEQFF.